These 6 T cell receptor beta chains were all obtained from the same sample, sequenced in a study of T cell responses to AZD1222 COVID-19 vaccine. Clones were read by immunoSEQ multiplex PCR, and TCRdb kept only the in-frame ones, dropping some. The profile shows 100,000 to 130,000 clones, 91% of them singletons. The sequenced sample was peripheral blood, obtained on day 0 of AZD1222 vaccination. Receptor source: an adult in good health.

V usage is TRBV19 and J usage is TRBJ1-2; D may be TRBD1 (5 bases). Germline assignment: CDR1 LNHDA and CDR2 SQIVND (reference sequence). This CDR3 comprises 15 residues. V lost 6 bases, J lost 2 bases, and 16 bases lay in between. CDR3 region: CASRGEGSGNYGYTF. The CDR3 nucleotides are TGTGCCAGTAGAGGGGAGGGCTCCGGCAACTATGGCTACACCTTC.

In its sample, this clone was seen a few times. The chain has TRBV18 and TRBJ1-1; perhaps TRBD1 as D (5 bases). This CDR3 has 14 residues. Germline CDR1 KGHSH, CDR2 LQKENI. Trimming stripped 2 bases from V and 1 base from J, with 8 bases between. In DNA, the CDR3 is TGTGCCAGCTCACCAGGGGGAACGAACACTGAAGCTTTCTTT. This encodes CASSPGGTNTEAFF.

The chain couples TRBV5-4 to TRBJ2-1; 7 bases line up with TRBD1. V trimming: 2 bases; J trimming: 11 bases; junction bases outside the gene matches: 7. The germline V gene has CDR1 SGHNT and CDR2 YYREEE (reference sequence). The CDR3 is made up of 13 amino acids. The CDR3 is CASSFRDSGKQFF. The CDR3 DNA follows: TGTGCCAGCAGCTTCCGGGACAGTGGCAAGCAGTTCTTC.

The V and J genes are TRBV18 and TRBJ1-6; no reliable D call. This CDR3 has 15 amino acids. Germline-derived CDR1 and CDR2 are KGHSH and LQKENI. V was cut by 5 bases and J by 5 bases, with 13 bases left in between. The chain's CDR3 is CASSERKDDNSPLHF. CDR3 in DNA: TGTGCCAGCTCAGAACGAAAGGACGATAATTCACCCCTCCACTTT.

The rearrangement links TRBV7-2 to TRBJ1-5; TRBD1 agrees at 8 bases. Germline V gene data show CDR1 as SGHTA and CDR2 as FQGNSA. Trimming removed 5 bases from V and 0 bases from J; junction bases left unmatched: 9. The CDR3 is 17 amino acids. The CDR3 loop is CASSPRTGWDSNQPQHF. In DNA form, the CDR3 reads TGTGCCAGCAGCCCCCGGACAGGGTGGGATAGCAATCAGCCCCAGCATTTT. The full variable domain, completed using reference TRBV7-2 and TRBJ1-5, is GAGVSQSPSNKVTEKGKDVELRCDPISGHTALYWYRQSLGQGLEFLIYFQGNSAPDKSGLPSDRFSAERTGGSVSTLTIQRTQQEDSAVYLCASSPRTGWDSNQPQHFGDGTRLSIL.

The CDR3: CASSQGRLGGTGELFF. The CDR3 DNA reads as TGCGCCAGCAGCCAAGGCCGACTAGGGGGCACCGGGGAGCTGTTTTTT. The chain combines TRBV4-3 with TRBJ2-2, with D perhaps being TRBD1 or TRBD2 (6 bases each). Germline-derived CDR1 and CDR2 are LGHNA and YSLEER. The ends were cut back, 1 base at V and 4 bases at J, with 13 bases in the middle. The CDR3 is made up of 16 amino acids.